Below, one T cell receptor beta chain is given with its context. The data are from a study of blood T cell repertoires in COVID-19. Study context: The United States, Italy and Spain provided the acute and convalescent COVID-19 samples.

Generated by immunoSEQ multiplex PCR, the TCRdb table keeps only in-frame clones and is missing some. The sample lists about 76,000 clones; roughly nine tenths were seen once. The junction had 5 bases not matched to a gene; V was cut back by 2 bases and J by 5 bases. The germline CDR1 and CDR2 sequences are MNHEY and SVGAGI. This CDR3 has 14 amino acids. The chain employs TRBV6-5 and TRBJ2-5; 7 bases are shared with TRBD2. Sequencing used peripheral blood. This receptor was taken from a man in his fifties or sixties with acute or convalescent COVID-19. DNA for the CDR3: TGTGCCAGCAGTTACGCGACTAGCCTGGAGACCCAGTACTTC. Residues: CASSYATSLETQYF.